This paragraph covers one T cell receptor beta chain sequence. Its antigen is undetermined. Germline V gene data show CDR1 as SGHTA and CDR2 as FQGNSA. J gave up 5 bases and V 4 bases, and 5 bases lay outside the gene matches. The CDR3 runs to 14 residues. Methods used by the authors: Filtering was not the same, since immunoSEQ gave junction-only sequences without quality scores. Sequenced by immunoSEQ multiplex PCR; TCRdb stores in-frame clones only, minus some. The V and J calls and clone size come from that table; D and trimming were worked out from the DNA. The sample has about 1.1 million clones; approximately 80% are singletons. These data originate in a study of shared clonotypes between healthy human individuals. The overall study: The cohort comprised a couple of women and a few men. Their ages spanned 18 to 49 years. Study observations and caveats: In having few donors, the study represented limited genetic and exposure-history diversity.

The source of this sequence is a man aged 18 to 30 in good health. Some clones in this sample may be carry-over from other donors' samples. This chain joins TRBV7-2 and TRBJ2-7; the match to TRBD1 covers 10 bases. The specimen sequenced was memory CD4+ T cells from PBMCs. Noted subset: CD45RA-negative fraction. As DNA, the CDR3 is TGTGCCAGCAGCTCCCGGGACAGGGGCAACGAGCAGTACTTC. It translates to CASSSRDRGNEQYF.